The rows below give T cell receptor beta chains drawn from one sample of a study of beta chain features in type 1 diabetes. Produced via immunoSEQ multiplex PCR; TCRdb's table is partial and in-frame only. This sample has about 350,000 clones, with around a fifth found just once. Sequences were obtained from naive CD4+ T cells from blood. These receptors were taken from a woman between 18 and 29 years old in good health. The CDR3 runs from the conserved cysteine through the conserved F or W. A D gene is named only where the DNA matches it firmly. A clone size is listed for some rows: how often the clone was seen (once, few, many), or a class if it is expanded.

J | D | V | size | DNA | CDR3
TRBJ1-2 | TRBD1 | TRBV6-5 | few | TGTGCCAGCAGGTACCACTCGGACAGGCCTAACTATGGCTACACCTTC | CASRYHSDRPNYGYTF
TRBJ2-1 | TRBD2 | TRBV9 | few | TGTGCCAGCAGCGTACTTAGCGGGGGGTCTTACAATGAGCAGTTCTTC | CASSVLSGGSYNEQFF
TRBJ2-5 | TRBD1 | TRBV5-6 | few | TGTGCCAGCAGCTTAGACAGGGTTTGGAGTAGTATCGGCCAAGAGACCCAGTACTTC | CASSLDRVWSSIGQETQYF
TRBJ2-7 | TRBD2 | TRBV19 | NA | TGTGCCAGTAGTCGACTAGCGGGGAAATCCTACGAGCAGTACTTC | CASSRLAGKSYEQYF
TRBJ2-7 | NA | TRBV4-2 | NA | TGTGCCAGCAGCCAATCCCGGGACAACGAGCAGTACTTC | CASSQSRDNEQYF
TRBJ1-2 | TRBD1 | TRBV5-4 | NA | TGTGCCAGCAGCACAGGGGGGGGCGGAAGAAATGGCTACACCTTC | CASSTGGGGRNGYTF
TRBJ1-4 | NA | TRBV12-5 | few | TGTGCTAGTGGTTTAAGGTCGGAGGGTGAAAAACTGTTTTTT | CASGLRSEGEKLFF
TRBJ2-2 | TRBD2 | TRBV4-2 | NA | TGTGCCAGCAGCCGACTAGCGGGAGGCAACGGGGAGCTGTTTTTT | CASSRLAGGNGELFF
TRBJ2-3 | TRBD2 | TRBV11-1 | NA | TGTGCCAGCAGCTCCCGGACTAGCGGGAGGTTTGATACGCAGTATTTT | CASSSRTSGRFDTQYF
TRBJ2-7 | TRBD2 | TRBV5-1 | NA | TGCGCCAGCAGCTTGGTGGTAGCGGGAGGTCGTGACGAGCAGTACTTC | CASSLVVAGGRDEQYF
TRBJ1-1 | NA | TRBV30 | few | TGTGCCTGGAGCCTCCCCCCGGGTAGGGGAGGGAGAACTGAAGCTTTCTTT | CAWSLPPGRGGRTEAFF
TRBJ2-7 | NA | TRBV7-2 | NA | TGTGCCAGCAGCCGCGGTTGGAACGAGCAGTACTTC | CASSRGWNEQYF
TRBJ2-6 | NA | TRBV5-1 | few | TGCGCCAGCAGCTTGCAGGGCTCTGGGGCCAACGTCCTGACTTTC | CASSLQGSGANVLTF
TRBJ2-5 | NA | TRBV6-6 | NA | TGTGCCAGCCAGGGGCTAGCGGAGCACCAAGAGACCCAGTACTTC | CASQGLAEHQETQYF
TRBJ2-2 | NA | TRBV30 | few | TGTGCCTGGAGTTTTTTCGGCACCGGGGAGCTGTTTTTT | CAWSFFGTGELFF
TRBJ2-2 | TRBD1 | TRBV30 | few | TGTGCCTGGACAGGGGGAACCGGGGAGCTGTTTTTT | CAWTGGTGELFF
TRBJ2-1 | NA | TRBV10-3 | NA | TGTGCCATCAGTGATCCTCTACCGGGATCAAGCTCCTACAATGAGCAGTTCTTC | CAISDPLPGSSSYNEQFF
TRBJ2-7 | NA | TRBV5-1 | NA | TGCGCCAGCAGCTTGGAGGGAAGCGGGACATACGAGCAGTACTTC | CASSLEGSGTYEQYF
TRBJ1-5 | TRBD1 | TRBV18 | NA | TGTGCCAGCTCACCTTCGACAGGGGGCGGTCAGCCCCAGCATTTT | CASSPSTGGGQPQHF
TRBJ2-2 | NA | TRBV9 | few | TGTGCCAGCAGCGTAGTAGGGACTTTGAACACCGGGGAGCTGTTTTTT | CASSVVGTLNTGELFF
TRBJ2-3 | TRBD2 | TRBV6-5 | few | TGTGCCAGCAGTTACTCGCTAGCGGGAGTGGGTGATACGCAGTATTTT | CASSYSLAGVGDTQYF
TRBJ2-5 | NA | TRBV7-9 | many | TGTGCCAGCAGCGACGGGCGAGGGGAGACCCAGTACTTC | CASSDGRGETQYF
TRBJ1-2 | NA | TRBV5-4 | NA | TGTGCCAGCAGCTTTGACAGTCAATATGGCTACACCTTC | CASSFDSQYGYTF
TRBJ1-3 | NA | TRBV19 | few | TGTGCCAGTAGTGGACAGCTCAGCTCTGGAAACACCATATATTTT | CASSGQLSSGNTIYF
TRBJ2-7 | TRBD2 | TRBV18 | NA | TGTGCCAGCTCACCACCCGGGACTAGCAGCATCTACGAGCAGTACTTC | CASSPPGTSSIYEQYF
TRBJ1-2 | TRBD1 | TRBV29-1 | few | TGCAGCGTGGGGACAGGGAGAGACTATGGCTACACCTTC | CSVGTGRDYGYTF
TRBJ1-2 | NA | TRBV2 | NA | TGTGCCAGCACCGAACAGCCGGGACTAGAGTATGGCTACACCTTC | CASTEQPGLEYGYTF
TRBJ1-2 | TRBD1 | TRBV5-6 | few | TGTGCCACCCGGACAGGGACCAACTATGGCTACACCTTC | CATRTGTNYGYTF
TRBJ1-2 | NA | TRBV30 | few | TGTGCCTGGTCACGGGGGGGCGGCGGCTACACCTTC | CAWSRGGGGYTF
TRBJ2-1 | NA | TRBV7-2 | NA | TGTGCCAGCAGCTCGGACCGGGGGAGCTCCTACAATGAGCAGTTCTTC | CASSSDRGSSYNEQFF
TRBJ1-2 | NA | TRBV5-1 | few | TGCGCCAGCAGCACCCAGGGTTTAGGAAACTATGGCTACACCTTC | CASSTQGLGNYGYTF
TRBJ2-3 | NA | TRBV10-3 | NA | TGTGCCATCAGTGAAAGGGAGGGCACAGATACGCAGTATTTT | CAISEREGTDTQYF
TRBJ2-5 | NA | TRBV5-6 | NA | TGTGCCAGCAGCCGGGACATGCAAGAGACCCAGTACTTC | CASSRDMQETQYF
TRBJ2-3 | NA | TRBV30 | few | TGTGCCTGGTCCATAGCGGAAACCCTGACAGATACGCAGTATTTT | CAWSIAETLTDTQYF
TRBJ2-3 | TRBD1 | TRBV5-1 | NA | TGCGCCAGCAGCTTAACAGGGGATGGTTATACGCAGTATTTT | CASSLTGDGYTQYF
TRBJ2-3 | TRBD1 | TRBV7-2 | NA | TGTGCCAGCAGCTACAGGGGTCTTCACACAGATACGCAGTATTTT | CASSYRGLHTDTQYF
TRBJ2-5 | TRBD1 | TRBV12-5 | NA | TGTGCGGCAGGGGGTTCGTTTATGGAGACCCAGTACTTC | CAAGGSFMETQYF
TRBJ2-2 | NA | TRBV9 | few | TGTGCCAGCAGAGGCGGGGTACCCACCGGGGAGCTGTTTTTT | CASRGGVPTGELFF
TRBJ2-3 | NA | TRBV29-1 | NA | TGCAGCGTTGAAGGTTCCTCGGGCACAGATACGCAGTATTTT | CSVEGSSGTDTQYF
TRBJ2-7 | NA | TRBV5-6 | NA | TGTGCCAGCAGCTTGTCCCGTTACGAGCAGTACTTC | CASSLSRYEQYF
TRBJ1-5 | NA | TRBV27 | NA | TGTGCCAGCAGTTTTCTCGGTCAGCCCCAGCATTTT | CASSFLGQPQHF
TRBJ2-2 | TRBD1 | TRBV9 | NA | TGTGCCAGCAGCGCCAGGTGGGGACAGGGATCATCGAACACCGGGGAGCTGTTTTTT | CASSARWGQGSSNTGELFF
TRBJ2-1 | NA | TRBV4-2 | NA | TGTGCCAGCAGCCTAATCTTGAGCTCCTACAATGAGCAGTTCTTC | CASSLILSSYNEQFF
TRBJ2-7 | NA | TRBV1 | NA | TGCACCAGCAGCCAAGACCTACCTAGCGGGAGTGGGTACGAGCAGTACTTC | CTSSQDLPSGSGYEQYF
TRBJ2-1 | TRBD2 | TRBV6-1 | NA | TGTGCCAGCAGTGAGGGCCCTCGTGGGAGGGCACAGTTCTTC | CASSEGPRGRAQFF
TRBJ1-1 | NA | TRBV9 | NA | TGTGCCAGCAGCGTTGGCCCAGGGGATCCCACTGAAGCTTTCTTT | CASSVGPGDPTEAFF
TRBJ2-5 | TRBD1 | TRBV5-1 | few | TGCGCCAGCAGCCCAACCGGGACAGGGCTTAGGAGGACCCAGTACTTC | CASSPTGTGLRRTQYF
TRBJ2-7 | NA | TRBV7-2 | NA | TGTGCCAGCAGCTTTACCATCGGCTACGAGCAGTACTTC | CASSFTIGYEQYF
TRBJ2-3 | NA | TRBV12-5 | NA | TGTGCTAGTGGCTCGACATATGATACGCAGTATTTT | CASGSTYDTQYF